The clone carrying this T cell receptor (beta chain) was picked up one time. The data originate from a study of cytomegalovirus exposure and HLA in healthy donors. The donors (healthy individuals) were bone marrow donors. PCR amplification relied on 60 Vbeta primers (plus 13 Jbeta primers). Measured with immunoSEQ multiplex PCR; TCRdb has only the in-frame clones, and not every one. Among about 100,000 clones listed, approximately 85% were seen once. CDR3 length equals 16 residues. Germline loops: CDR1 SQVTM, CDR2 ANQGSEA. Trimming removed 3 bases from V and 1 base from J, with 18 bases in between. Sequencing input: PBMCs. The receptor comes from a young man in good health and CMV-seronegative. The genes are TRBV29-1 and TRBJ1-2; D gene unclear. In nucleotides, the CDR3 is TGCAGCGTTGAGTTAGAGGGCGAGGGTCGTAACTATGGCTACACCTTC. Translation gives CSVELEGEGRNYGYTF.